One TCR beta chain is described in this entry. Its target antigen remains unknown. No quality values exist for individual bases; no much larger clone is one base distant. The time point label, read with the paper, signifies: about 28 days (+/-7) after the second vaccine dose. AZD1222 recipients whose second dose came at about 4 weeks and those whose second dose came at about 12 weeks were combined into one group, since spike-specific TCR depth and breadth did not differ between the two schedules. The vaccinee samples were drawn from two UK trials, COV001 and COV002, one of which was a single-blind randomized controlled phase 2/3 trial testing AZD1222 (ChAdOx1 nCoV-19) in healthy adults. For TCRbeta chain sequencing, PBMC samples from trial participants were taken at day 0 and at day 28 after the second dose. This sample is part of a study of T cell responses to AZD1222 COVID-19 vaccine (dated by TCRdb to about 2021). For the wider study: TCR sequencing was performed for roughly 250 trial participants, of whom some 200 were given two doses of AZD1222 and approximately 25 were given two doses of MenACWY control vaccine. Trial participants were enrolled into age subgroups of 18-55, 56-69 and 70-plus years, which contained around 150, 28 and 57 TCR-sequenced participants, respectively.

CDR3 length: 16 amino acids, cysteine to phenylalanine. The kept DNA is CDR3 alone, 48 bases in frame from the first base. The germline V gene (reference sequence) yields LNHNV for CDR1 and YYDKDF for CDR2. V loses 6 bases, J loses 0 bases, and the germline ends lie 17 bases apart. The CDR3 regions of human TCRbeta chains were analyzed by immunosequencing. Per the source publication's procedure: TCRs in the repertoires were compared against a reference library of SARS-CoV-2-specific TCRs that had been generated with the MIRA antigen-specificity platform. Breadth meant the fraction of unique TCRs that were SARS-CoV-2-associated, whereas depth meant the fraction of total T cells that were SARS-CoV-2-associated. Using the MIRA data, every spike-specific TCR was mapped to the spike region that the TCR reacted to and assigned to either a CD4 or a CD8 class. Log10-transformed breadth and depth values were compared by one-way ANOVA with Sidak's multiple comparisons tests. TCRdb obtained this table from immuneACCESS and retained in-frame rearrangements with V and J assigned. These tables miss some clones; where compared with another copy, unresolved V genes account for less than half of the shortfall, and the remainder is unexplained. That table furnishes V, J and clone size, whereas the DNA furnished D and trimming. This sample gives over 80,000 clones in total; more than 85% of them show up just once. The ten largest clones add up to about 8.1% of the sample.

General study outcomes and caveats: The 56-69-year group was small, and its depth increase did not reach significance, likely because of low power. Reportedly, close to half of the unique spike-specific TCRs recognized epitopes lying outside the regions that are mutated in the B.1.351 and B.1.1.7 variants. Participants were mostly white British and included more females than males, and it was suggested by the authors that clonal diversity may have been underestimated. Conclusions about previously exposed vaccinees were limited because only six or seven AZD1222 recipients were SARS-CoV-2 seropositive at baseline. Vaccine-associated CD4 TCRs spanned the whole spike protein, with dominant responses in regions 160-218 and 743-854. Spike-specific TCR breadth and depth rose significantly after two AZD1222 doses compared with day 0 and with MenACWY recipients. No day 14 peak-response samples were available, so repertoires were characterized only after the peak T cell response.

The V and J segments used are TRBV15 and TRBJ1-1; a confident D gene designation cannot be given. The receptor was derived from an adult who received the AZD1222 COVID-19 vaccine. Sequenced material: peripheral blood, taken 28 days after the second AZD1222 dose. The CDR3 sequence is CATSPTGLAMNTEAFF. The DNA reads as follows: TGTGCCACCAGTCCCACGGGGTTGGCGATGAACACTGAAGCTTTCTTT.